This T cell receptor (beta chain) appears in the sequencing data of a study of T cell responses to AZD1222 COVID-19 vaccine. Study-wide results and caveats: A mostly white British donor set with more females was recruited, and clonal diversity was possibly underestimated.

Concerning this clone: Its antigen remains unidentified.

V lost 4 bases and J lost 3, with 13 bases in between. Germline CDR1 reads LNHDA; CDR2 reads SQIVND (reference sequence). This CDR3 has 15 amino acids. Only in-frame clones appear in the TCRdb table, and some are missing; sequencing was by immunoSEQ multiplex PCR. This sample has over 75,000 clones, with roughly 89% found just once. This TCR derives from an adult in good health. The V call is TRBV19, the J call TRBJ1-5; no clear D gene. The sequencing here drew on peripheral blood, taken on day 0 of AZD1222 vaccination. The CDR3 region has the DNA TGTGCCAGTAGTAAAGCCCTGGGAGACAATCAGCCCCAGCATTTT. Translation gives CASSKALGDNQPQHF. Complete variable domain (other parts from reference TRBV19 and TRBJ1-5): DGGITQSPKYLFRKEGQNVTLSCEQNLNHDAMYWYRQDPGQGLRLIYYSQIVNDFQKGDIAEGYSVSREKKESFPLTVTSAQKNPTAFYLCASSKALGDNQPQHFGDGTRLSIL.